The clone carrying this T cell receptor beta chain was recorded only once. Antigen specificity is unknown. The entry originates in a study of cytomegalovirus exposure and HLA in healthy donors. Points from the study as a whole: What a later analysis showed was that several of the most significant clusters appeared linked to common viral pathogens. By HLA locus, TCR association rates varied in a later analysis, with DRB1 showing the most and HLA-C the fewest.

The study ran its PCR with 60 Vbeta and 13 Jbeta primers. Repertoires were generated with immunoSEQ multiplex PCR, while TCRdb's copy carries only in-frame clones and drops some. The sample records roughly 99,000 clones, roughly 79% being singletons. CDR1 and CDR2 (germline): SEHNR, FQNEAQ (reference sequence). CDR3 length equals 15 residues. Trimming pared 1 base from V and 2 bases from J, leaving 11 bases between. This chain joins TRBV7-9 and TRBJ1-1, with D possibly matching TRBD1 (6 bases). The TCR was taken from a woman aged 35 to 49 in good health and CMV-seronegative. Specimen: PBMCs. The CDR3 reads CASSLGSGANTEAFF. DNA of the CDR3: TGTGCCAGCAGCTTAGGTTCAGGGGCAAACACTGAAGCTTTCTTT.